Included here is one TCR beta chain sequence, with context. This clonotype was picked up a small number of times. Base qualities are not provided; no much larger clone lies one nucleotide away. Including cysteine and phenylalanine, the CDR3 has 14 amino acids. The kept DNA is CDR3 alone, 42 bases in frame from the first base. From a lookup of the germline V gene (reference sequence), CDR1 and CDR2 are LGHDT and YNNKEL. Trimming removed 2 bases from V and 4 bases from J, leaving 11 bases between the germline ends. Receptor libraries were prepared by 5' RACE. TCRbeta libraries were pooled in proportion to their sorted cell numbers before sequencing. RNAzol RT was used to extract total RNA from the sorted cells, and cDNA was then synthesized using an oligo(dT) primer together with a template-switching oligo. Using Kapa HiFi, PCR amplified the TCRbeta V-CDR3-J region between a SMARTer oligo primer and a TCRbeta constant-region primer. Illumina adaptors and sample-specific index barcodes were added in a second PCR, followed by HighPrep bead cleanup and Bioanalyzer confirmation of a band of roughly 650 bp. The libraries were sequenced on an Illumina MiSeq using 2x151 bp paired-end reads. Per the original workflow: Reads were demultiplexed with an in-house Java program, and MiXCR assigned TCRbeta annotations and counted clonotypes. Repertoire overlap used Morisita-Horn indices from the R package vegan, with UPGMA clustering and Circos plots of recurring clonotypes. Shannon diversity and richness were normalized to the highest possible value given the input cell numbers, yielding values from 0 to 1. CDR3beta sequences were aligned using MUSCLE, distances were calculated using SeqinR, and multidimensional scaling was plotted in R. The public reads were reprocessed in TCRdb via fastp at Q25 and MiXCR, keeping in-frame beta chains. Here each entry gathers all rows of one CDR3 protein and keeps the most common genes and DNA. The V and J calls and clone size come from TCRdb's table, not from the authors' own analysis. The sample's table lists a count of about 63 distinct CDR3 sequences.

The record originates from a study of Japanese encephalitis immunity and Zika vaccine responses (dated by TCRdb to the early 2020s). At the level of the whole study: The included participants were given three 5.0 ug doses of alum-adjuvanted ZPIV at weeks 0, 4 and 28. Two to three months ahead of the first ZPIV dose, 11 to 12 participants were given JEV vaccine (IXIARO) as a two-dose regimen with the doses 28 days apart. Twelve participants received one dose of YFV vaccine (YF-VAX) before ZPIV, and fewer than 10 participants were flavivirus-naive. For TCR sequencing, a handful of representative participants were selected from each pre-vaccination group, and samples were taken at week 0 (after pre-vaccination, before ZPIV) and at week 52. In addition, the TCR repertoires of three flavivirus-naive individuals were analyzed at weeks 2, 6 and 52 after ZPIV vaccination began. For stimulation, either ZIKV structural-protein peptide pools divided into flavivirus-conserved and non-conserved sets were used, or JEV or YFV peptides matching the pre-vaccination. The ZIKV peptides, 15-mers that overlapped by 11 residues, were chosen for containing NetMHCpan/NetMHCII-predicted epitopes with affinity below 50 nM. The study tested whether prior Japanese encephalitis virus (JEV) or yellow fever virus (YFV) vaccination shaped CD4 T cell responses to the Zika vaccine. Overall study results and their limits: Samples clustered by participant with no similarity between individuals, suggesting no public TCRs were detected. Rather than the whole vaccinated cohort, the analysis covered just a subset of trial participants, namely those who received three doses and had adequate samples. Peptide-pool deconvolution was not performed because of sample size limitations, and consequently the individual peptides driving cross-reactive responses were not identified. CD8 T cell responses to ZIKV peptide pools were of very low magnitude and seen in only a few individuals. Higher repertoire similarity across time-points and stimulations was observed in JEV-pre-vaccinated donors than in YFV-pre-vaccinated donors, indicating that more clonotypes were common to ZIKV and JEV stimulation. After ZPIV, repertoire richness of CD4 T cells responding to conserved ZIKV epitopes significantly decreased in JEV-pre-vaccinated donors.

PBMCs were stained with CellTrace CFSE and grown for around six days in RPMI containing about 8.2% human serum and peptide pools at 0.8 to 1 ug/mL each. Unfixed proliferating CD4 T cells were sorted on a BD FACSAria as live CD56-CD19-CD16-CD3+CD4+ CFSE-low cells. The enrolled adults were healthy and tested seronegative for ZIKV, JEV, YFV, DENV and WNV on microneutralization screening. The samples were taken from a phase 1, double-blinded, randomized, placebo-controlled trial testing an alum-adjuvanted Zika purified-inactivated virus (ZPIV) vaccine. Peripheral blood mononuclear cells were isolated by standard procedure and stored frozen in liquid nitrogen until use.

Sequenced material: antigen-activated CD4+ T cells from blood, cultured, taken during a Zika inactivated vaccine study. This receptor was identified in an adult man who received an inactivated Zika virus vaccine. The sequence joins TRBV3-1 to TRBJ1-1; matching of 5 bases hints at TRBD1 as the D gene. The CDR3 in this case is CASSQLGGSTEAFF. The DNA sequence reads TGTGCCAGCAGCCAACTCGGGGGGTCCACTGAAGCTTTCTTT.